The TCR beta chain under discussion was sequenced for a study of blood T cell repertoires in COVID-19. Across the study: The origin of the acute and convalescent COVID-19 samples was the United States, Italy and Spain. The analysed material was cDNA or gDNA that came from T cells, B-cell-depleted T cells, or PBMCs.

TCRdb keeps only in-frame clones here, not all; method: immunoSEQ multiplex PCR. The data contain almost 200,000 clones, 86% of them singletons. The CDR3 is made up of 15 amino acids. V dropped 1 base and J dropped 6; count of bases not matched to a gene: 5. Germline lookup yields CDR1 MDHEN and CDR2 SYDVKM. The J gene is TRBJ1-1, the V gene TRBV28; 10 nucleotides align to TRBD1. Specimen: peripheral blood. The origin of this receptor is a woman in her 70s with acute or convalescent COVID-19. This CDR3 reads CASSLSRQGAPEAFF. CDR3 nucleotide sequence: TGTGCCAGCAGTTTATCTCGACAGGGGGCCCCTGAAGCTTTCTTT. Using reference TRBV28 and TRBJ1-1 for the parts outside the CDR3, the full variable domain is DVKVTQSSRYLVKRTGEKVFLECVQDMDHENMFWYRQDPGLGLRLIYFSYDVKMKEKGDIPEGYSVSREKKERFSLILESASTNQTSMYLCASSLSRQGAPEAFFGQGTRLTVV.